Shown below are 21 T cell receptor beta chains from a single sample sequenced in a study of CD8+ T cells in alopecia areata. RNA, once extracted, was reverse transcribed into cDNA for use as the sequencing template. The repertoire was sequenced with immunoSEQ multiplex PCR; TCRdb's copy has only in-frame clones and lacks some. Sampling found around 110,000 clones, none seen once. Sample: lesional skin. The receptors originated from a C3H/HeJ mouse with alopecia areata. Mouse MHC haplotype: H2-k.

This clone was counted a few times. The gene names given are mouse names. Coverage ceases 4 residues before the CDR3 finishes, and the germline J gene fills in the end. J is TRBJ2-3 and V is TRBV13-3; tentatively, D is TRBD2 (6 bases). The CDR3 contains 14 residues. Trimming took off 6 bases at V and 0 bases at J, with 11 bases between the two ends. Germline V gives CDR1 NNHDY, CDR2 SYVADS. The CDR3 loop reads CASNWAFSAETLYF. The part of the CDR3 DNA that was read is TGTGCCAGCAACTGGGCCTTTAGTGCAGAA.

This clone was observed a few times. Gene names and germline match the mouse. Read sequence stops 4 residues before the CDR3 end, and the germline J gene provides the missing end. The V gene is TRBV5, the J gene TRBJ2-5, with TRBD2 identical over 9 bases. The CDR3 loop spans 16 amino acids. Germline CDR1 and CDR2: LGHNA and YNLKQL (reference sequence). V was pared by 3 bases and J by 0 bases, with 4 bases of the junction left unmatched. This CDR3 is CASSHGTGQNQDTQYF. The sequenced part of the CDR3 DNA is TGTGCCAGCAGCCACGGGACTGGGCAAAACCAAGAC.

This clone was detected only a few times. Mouse germline and gene names are used. The missing CDR3 end, 4 residues past where the read stops, is filled in from the germline J gene. This chain joins TRBV13-3 and TRBJ1-2; 12 bases map to TRBD1. This CDR3 is 17 amino acids long. After removal of 0 bases from V and 3 bases from J, the junction contained 6 bases not matched to a gene. Germline CDR1 and CDR2: NNHDY and SYVADS. The CDR3 sequence is CASSDAGTGGADSDYTF. CDR3 DNA (partial): TGTGCCAGCAGTGATGCAGGGACAGGGGGCGCCGACTCC.

This clone was counted only a few times. Gene names denote mouse genes. The read halts 4 residues ahead of the CDR3 end, with the missing end drawn from the germline J gene. J is TRBJ1-4 and V is TRBV19; D remains unclear. This CDR3 comprises 15 residues. Deletions cut 1 base from V and 5 bases from J, with 12 bases between. The germline gives CDR1 FNHDT, CDR2 SITEND (reference sequence). The CDR3 DNA, read in part, is TGTGCCAGCAGTATAAGCCAGGAGTATAACGAA. Translating gives CASSISQEYNE. The whole CDR3 protein reads CASSISQEYNERLFF.

This clone was observed a few times. The genes and germline here are from mouse. The read stops 4 residues short of the end of the CDR3; the missing end is completed from the germline J gene. This chain uses TRBV13-2 with TRBJ2-3; a possible D gene is TRBD1 (6 bases). The CDR3 sequence is 14 residues long. The V gene's germline CDR1 is NNHNN and CDR2 SYGAGS (reference sequence). Between the trimmed V and J ends, which lost 3 bases and 2 bases, there was a span of 10 bases. The DNA read from the CDR3 is TGTGCCAGCGGTGTGGGGACATTTGCAGAA. This gives the protein CASGVGTFAE. The CDR3 as a whole reads CASGVGTFAETLYF.

A few counts support this clone. Gene names denote mouse genes. The missing CDR3 end, 4 residues past where the read stops, is filled in from the germline J gene. The chain joins TRBV17 to TRBJ1-2, with D possibly being TRBD1 (5 bases). This CDR3 region has 13 residues. Germline loops: CDR1 MNHDT, CDR2 YYDKIL. Partial CDR3 DNA: TGTGCTAGCAGTAGAAAGGCAGGGACC. Amino acid sequence: CASSRKAGT. The whole CDR3 protein reads CASSRKAGTDYTF. The variable domain in full, completed from reference TRBV17 and TRBJ1-2, reads DTTVKQNPRYKLARVGKPVNLICSQTMNHDTMYWYQKKPNQAPKLLLFYYDKILNREADTFEKFQSSRPNNSFCSLYIGSAGLEYSAMYLCASSRKAGTDYTFGSGTRLLVI.

Details on this clone: Gene names are mouse gene names. The CDR3 loop reads CASSDALQGNERLFF. The CDR3 bases that were read are TGTGCCAGCAGTGATGCATTGCAGGGGAACGAA. The genes are TRBV13-1 and TRBJ1-4; perhaps TRBD1 as D (6 bases). The CDR3 is cut off 4 residues early in the read; its end comes from the germline J gene. Per germline, CDR1 NSHNY and CDR2 SYGAGN. The CDR3 totals 15 residues. V was pared by 0 bases and J by 5 bases, with 11 bases between.

In its sample, this clone was seen many times. Gene names are mouse gene names. Read coverage stops 4 residues before the CDR3 terminus; the germline J gene supplies the remainder. The chain joins TRBV13-3 to TRBJ2-1; TRBD2 agrees at 12 bases. Germline values: CDR1 NNHDY, CDR2 SYVADS. The CDR3 loop spans 15 amino acids. Trimming cost V 5 bases and J 5 bases; bases outside gene matches: 5. The CDR3 loop is CASSGTGGRDAEQFF. The DNA read from the CDR3 is TGTGCCAGCAGCGGGACTGGGGGGAGAGATGCT.

Of note for this clone: Germline and genes here are mouse. The read stops 4 residues short of the end of the CDR3; the missing end is completed from the germline J gene. The chain has TRBV13-3 and TRBJ2-1; D remains ambiguous. The CDR3 sequence is 13 residues long. Germline lookup yields CDR1 NNHDY and CDR2 SYVADS. V was pared by 2 bases and J by 5 bases, with 8 bases between. The part of the CDR3 DNA that was read is TGTGCCAGCAGTGAACCCGACAATGCT. Translated, it gives CASSEPDNA. The complete CDR3 protein is CASSEPDNAEQFF.

For this clone: Mouse gene names and germline throughout. The read terminates 4 residues ahead of where the CDR3 ends, so the germline J gene completes it. The chain is built from TRBV13-2 and TRBJ2-5; 9 bases are shared with TRBD2. The CDR3 is 15 residues long. CDR1 NNHNN and CDR2 SYGAGS come from the germline V gene (reference sequence). The CDR3 bases that were read are TGTGCCAGCGGTGGTCGACTGGGGGATAGCGAC. This sequence encodes CASGGRLGDSD. The complete CDR3 sequence is CASGGRLGDSDTQYF.

Points on this clone: Gene names are mouse gene names. The sequence runs out 4 residues before the end of the CDR3; the remainder is reconstructed from the germline J gene. This rearrangement joins TRBV1 to TRBJ1-1; 10 positions match TRBD1. The germline gives CDR1 NSQYPW, CDR2 LRSPGD (reference sequence). The CDR3 length is 16 residues. Germline trimming cut 3 bases from V and 0 bases from J; bases unmatched to any gene: 4. CDR3 DNA (partial): TGCACCTGCAGTGCCCGGACAGGGGGGGCAAACACA. It codes for CTCSARTGGANT. The CDR3 reads in full as CTCSARTGGANTEVFF.

This clone came up a few times. Gene names denote mouse genes. The read comes to an end 4 residues before the CDR3 does, leaving the germline J gene to fill in the end. This chain connects TRBV13-3 to TRBJ2-5, with 9 nucleotides matching TRBD1. V lost 2 bases to trimming and J lost 2 bases; unmatched junction nucleotides: 3. This CDR3 is built from 15 residues. From germline, CDR1 is NNHDY and CDR2 SYVADS. CDR3 DNA, as far as it was read: TGTGCCAGCAGTGAAGTGGGACAGGGCCAAGAC. Amino acid sequence: CASSEVGQGQD. The CDR3 reads in full as CASSEVGQGQDTQYF.

Comments on this clone: Mouse names are used for the genes. The read gets to within 4 residues of the CDR3 end, and the germline J gene fills in the rest. V and J are TRBV13-3 and TRBJ2-5; 7 nucleotides match TRBD2. This CDR3 is built from 14 residues. V shed 4 bases, J shed 3 bases, and the junction held 5 bases outside the gene matches. The germline V gene has CDR1 NNHDY and CDR2 SYVADS. This CDR3 is CASSLLGPQDTQYF. The covered CDR3 bases are TGTGCCAGCAGTCTACTGGGGCCACAAGAC. The full variable domain, completed using reference TRBV13-3 and TRBJ2-5, is EAAVTQSPRSKVAVTGGKVTLSCHQTNNHDYMYWYRQDTGHGLRLIHYSYVADSTEKGDIPDGYKASRPSQENFSLILELASLSQTAVYFCASSLLGPQDTQYFGPGTRLLVL.

This clone was counted many times. The genes and germline here are from mouse. The read is 4 residues too short to cover the CDR3 end, so that end is filled in from the germline J gene. J is TRBJ2-1 and V is TRBV13-3; 8 bases fit TRBD2. The CDR3 covers 15 residues. Germline CDR1 is NNHDY and CDR2 is SYVADS. CDR3 region: CASSDAGGRRAEQFF. The covered CDR3 bases are TGTGCCAGCAGTGATGCTGGGGGGCGCCGGGCT.

On this clone itself: The listed genes are named as in mouse. The DNA ends 4 residues before the CDR3 does, and the rest of the CDR3 is filled in from the germline J gene. This chain uses TRBV13-3 with TRBJ2-7, with TRBD2 matching 10 bases. The CDR3 is 15 amino acids. The V gene's germline CDR1 is NNHDY and CDR2 SYVADS. With 4 bases clipped from V and 0 bases from J, the junction kept 4 bases outside the gene matches. The CDR3: CASSLGLGVSYEQYF. The part of the CDR3 DNA that was read is TGTGCCAGCAGTCTTGGACTGGGGGTCTCCTAT.

This clone was counted at least ten times. The genes and germline here are from mouse. The read halts 4 residues ahead of the CDR3 end, with the missing end drawn from the germline J gene. This chain uses TRBV13-3 with TRBJ2-1, with TRBD2 identical over 9 bases. The CDR3 spans 15 residues. After removal of 5 bases from V and 4 bases from J, the junction contained 7 bases not matched to a gene. Germline V gene data show CDR1 as NNHDY and CDR2 as SYVADS. The CDR3 DNA, read in part, is TGTGCCAGCAGACCTTCTGGGGGGGGGTATGCT. Its translation: CASRPSGGGYA. The whole CDR3 reads CASRPSGGGYAEQFF.

Turning to this clone: Genes here carry mouse names. The CDR3 is cut off 4 residues early in the read; its end comes from the germline J gene. The chain is built from TRBV19 and TRBJ1-4; maybe TRBD1 (6 bases). Deletions cut 7 bases from V and 1 base from J, with 11 bases between. The V gene's germline CDR1 is FNHDT and CDR2 SITEND (reference sequence). The CDR3 totals 14 residues. CDR3 amino acids: CASHRDNSNERLFF. CDR3 DNA, as far as it was read: TGTGCCAGCCACCGGGACAATTCCAACGAA.

Points on this clone: Gene and germline names: mouse. Sequencing ends 4 residues short of the CDR3 end; the germline J gene provides the rest. The chain is built from TRBV19 and TRBJ2-5; 11 bases are shared with TRBD2. Germline V gives CDR1 FNHDT, CDR2 SITEND (reference sequence). The CDR3 is 15 residues long. Partial CDR3 DNA: TGTGCCAGCAGTACCCAGGGACTGGGGGAAGAC. It is translated as CASSTQGLGED. The full CDR3 protein is CASSTQGLGEDTQYF.

This clone appeared a few times. Mouse gene names and germline throughout. From the germline J gene comes the end of the CDR3, since the read stops 4 residues before it. This chain connects TRBV1 to TRBJ1-2; weak D call: TRBD1 (6 bases). The CDR3 runs to 15 residues. The germline V gene encodes CDR1 NSQYPW and CDR2 LRSPGD (reference sequence). The CDR3 DNA, read in part, is TGCACCTGCAGTGCAGTCCGACTGGGGGGGCGC. It codes for CTCSAVRLGGR. The entire CDR3 reads CTCSAVRLGGRDYTF. Full variable domain (remainder filled in from reference TRBV1 and TRBJ1-2): VTLLEQNPRWRLVPRGQAVNLRCILKNSQYPWMSWYQQDLQKQLQWLFTLRSPGDKEVKSLPGADYLATRVTDTELRLQVANMSQGRTLYCTCSAVRLGGRDYTFGSGTRLLVI.

This clone was picked up a small number of times. Genes and germline are mouse. The read ends 4 residues before the CDR3 terminus; that terminus is restored from the germline J gene. This chain connects TRBV17 to TRBJ1-4, with 7 nucleotides matching TRBD1. V shed 6 bases and J 0 bases; nucleotides not matched to a gene: 4. The germline CDR1 and CDR2 sequences are MNHDT and YYDKIL. The CDR3 is 15 residues long. The CDR3 here is CASSRGQFSNERLFF. The covered CDR3 bases are TGTGCTAGCAGCCGGGGACAGTTTTCCAACGAA.

This clone was seen a few times. Gene names and germline match the mouse. Read data end 4 residues before the CDR3 end; the end is taken from the germline J gene. V is TRBV13-3 and J is TRBJ1-4; the D gene is possibly TRBD1 (6 bases). The germline gives CDR1 NNHDY, CDR2 SYVADS. Trimming removed 1 base at V and 0 bases at J, with 10 bases between. This CDR3 has 16 amino acids. Partial CDR3 DNA: TGTGCCAGCAGTGATCGCCCAGGGGTTTCCAACGAA. It is translated as CASSDRPGVSNE. The complete CDR3 reads CASSDRPGVSNERLFF.